This T cell receptor beta chain was observed in a study of neoadjuvant anti-PD-1 for oral cavity cancer. V was pared by 5 bases and J by 0 bases, with 16 bases between. Per germline, CDR1 SEHNR and CDR2 FQNEAQ (reference sequence). The CDR3 consists of 16 residues. Most PBMC samples had 480 ng input DNA in six replicates. Assay: immunoSEQ multiplex PCR; the TCRdb copy retains only in-frame clones and omits some. The sample includes around 15,000 clones, 72% of them seen just once. The TCR was taken from a person aged 35-79 years with oral cavity squamous cell carcinoma. The V and J genes are TRBV7-9 and TRBJ1-1; no clear D gene. This specimen was PBMCs, taken before nivolumab (anti-PD-1) treatment. In nucleotides, the CDR3 is TGTGCCAGCAGCCCTGGGCAGGTTAGAGTGAACACTGAAGCTTTCTTT. Protein sequence: CASSPGQVRVNTEAFF. Full variable domain (missing parts from reference TRBV7-9 and TRBJ1-1): DTGVSQNPRHKITKRGQNVTFRCDPISEHNRLYWYRQTLGQGPEFLTYFQNEAQLEKSRLLSDRFSAERPKGSFSTLEIQRTEQGDSAMYLCASSPGQVRVNTEAFFGQGTRLTVV.